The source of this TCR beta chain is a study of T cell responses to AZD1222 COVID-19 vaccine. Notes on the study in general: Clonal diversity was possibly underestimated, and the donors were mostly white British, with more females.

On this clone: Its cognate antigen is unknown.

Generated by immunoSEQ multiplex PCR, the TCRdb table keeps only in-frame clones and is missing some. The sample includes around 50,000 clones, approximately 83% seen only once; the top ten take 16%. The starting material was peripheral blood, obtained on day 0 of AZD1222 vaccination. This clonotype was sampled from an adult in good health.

The CDR3 DNA follows: TGTGCCAGCAGTGGAGGCGCGACAGGCGGACGGGGGTTCACTGAAGCTTTCTTT. The encoded protein is CASSGGATGGRGFTEAFF. The genes are TRBV2 and TRBJ1-1, with D perhaps TRBD1 (6 bases). There are 18 residues in the CDR3. Trimming shortened V by 4 bases and J by 4 bases, and 25 bases separated the two germline ends. Germline assignment: CDR1 SNHLY and CDR2 FYNNEI.